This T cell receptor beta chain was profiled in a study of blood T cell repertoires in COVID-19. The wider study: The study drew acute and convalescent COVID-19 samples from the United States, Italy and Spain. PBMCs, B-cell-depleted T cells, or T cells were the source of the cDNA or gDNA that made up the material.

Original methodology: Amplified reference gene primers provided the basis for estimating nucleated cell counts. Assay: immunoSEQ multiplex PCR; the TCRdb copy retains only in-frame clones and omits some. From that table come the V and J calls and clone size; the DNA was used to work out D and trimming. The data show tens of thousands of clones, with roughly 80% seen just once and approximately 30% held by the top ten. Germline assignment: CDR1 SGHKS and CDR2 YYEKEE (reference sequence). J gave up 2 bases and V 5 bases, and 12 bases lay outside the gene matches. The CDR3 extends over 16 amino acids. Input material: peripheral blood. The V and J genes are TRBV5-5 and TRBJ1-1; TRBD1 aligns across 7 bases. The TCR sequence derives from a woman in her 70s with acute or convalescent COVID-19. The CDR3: CASSSGGGGRNTEAFF. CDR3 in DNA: TGTGCCAGCAGTTCTGGAGGGGGCGGAAGAAACACTGAAGCTTTCTTT.